The 9 T cell receptor beta chains given below trace back to one sample, sequenced in a study of T cell changes during pregnancy in multiple sclerosis. Some clones are missing from TCRdb's copy, which holds only in-frame ones; the method was immunoSEQ multiplex PCR. The sample carries tens of thousands of clones, 90% recorded once. Sequenced material: CD8+ T cells from peripheral blood mononuclear cells, taken before pregnancy. The receptor source for this set is a female donor with multiple sclerosis, enrolled in a pregnancy study.

The chain couples TRBV7-6 to TRBJ2-3; 7 positions match TRBD2. The J segment lost 2 bases and the V segment lost 1 base, leaving 12 bases of the junction unmatched. Germline CDR1 reads SGHVS; CDR2 reads FNYEAQ. CDR3 length equals 18 residues. The CDR3 region is CASSLVIGLAEDTDTQYF. CDR3 bases: TGTGCCAGCAGCTTAGTCATTGGGCTAGCGGAGGACACAGATACGCAGTATTTT.

This clone was detected only once. This rearrangement joins TRBV6-1 to TRBJ1-4; a possible D gene is TRBD1 (5 bases). The V end lost 5 bases, the J end lost 4 bases, and 11 bases lay between the germline ends. The CDR3 runs to 14 residues. Germline loops: CDR1 MNHNS, CDR2 SASEGT. The CDR3 DNA reads as TGTGCCAGCAGTCCGACAGAGAGTAATGAAAAACTGTTTTTT. This translates into CASSPTESNEKLFF.

This chain links TRBV19 with TRBJ1-2; D gene uncertain. The CDR3 runs to 16 residues. The germline V and J ends were trimmed by 0 bases and 1 base, with 12 bases remaining between them. The V gene's germline CDR1 is LNHDA and CDR2 SQIVND (reference sequence). CDR3 nucleotide sequence: TGTGCCAGTAGTATAGATCTCCGGGAGCTTAACTATGGCTACACCTTC. Protein: CASSIDLRELNYGYTF.

The chain combines TRBV5-1 with TRBJ2-7, with 12 bases lining up with TRBD1. V gave up 3 bases and J gave up 4 bases; unmatched junction bases: 5. This CDR3 is built from 15 residues. CDR1 is SGHRS and CDR2 is YFSETQ in the germline V gene. This CDR3 reads CASSSPGQGAYEQYF. The CDR3 DNA reads as TGCGCCAGCAGCTCGCCGGGACAGGGGGCGTACGAGCAGTACTTC. Supplemented by reference TRBV5-1 and TRBJ2-7, the full variable domain reads KAGVTQTPRYLIKTRGQQVTLSCSPISGHRSVSWYQQTPGQGLQFLFEYFSETQRNKGNFPGRFSGRQFSNSRSEMNVSTLELGDSALYLCASSSPGQGAYEQYFGPGTRLTVT.

The CDR3 sequence: CAWGQISYGYTF. The CDR3 DNA reads as TGTGCCTGGGGACAGATCTCCTATGGCTACACCTTC. This sequence joins TRBV30 and TRBJ1-2; perhaps TRBD1 as D (6 bases). From germline, CDR1 is GTSNPN and CDR2 SVGIG (reference sequence). V gave up 5 bases and J gave up 4 bases, with 11 bases separating them. The CDR3 is 12 amino acids.

Only a few counts were recorded for this clone. This chain links TRBV27 with TRBJ2-1, with 9 bases identical to TRBD1. Per germline, CDR1 MNHEY and CDR2 SMNVEV (reference sequence). The CDR3 consists of 15 residues. V lost 6 bases to trimming and J lost 4 bases; unmatched junction nucleotides: 7. CDR3 region: CASRLQGAGYNEQFF. The DNA of the CDR3 is TGTGCCAGCAGACTACAGGGGGCGGGTTACAATGAGCAGTTCTTC.

This chain connects TRBV10-3 to TRBJ1-1; D remains unclear. V lost 11 bases and J 1 base, leaving 14 bases between the germline ends. Germline-derived CDR1 and CDR2 are ENHRY and SYGVKD. This CDR3 is 13 amino acids long. The chain's CDR3 is CAATPRSNTEAFF. The CDR3 bases are TGTGCCGCAACCCCCCGGTCGAACACTGAAGCTTTCTTT.

This chain connects TRBV6-1 to TRBJ2-1; TRBD2 matches at 7 bases. CDR3 length: 17 amino acids. V lost 2 bases to trimming and J lost 1 base; unmatched junction nucleotides: 8. Germline CDR1 and CDR2: MNHNS and SASEGT. DNA for the CDR3: TGTGCCAGCAGTGAATGGGGTCTAGCGGTTTCCTACAATGAGCAGTTCTTC. It codes for CASSEWGLAVSYNEQFF.

This chain uses TRBV9 with TRBJ1-2; D is uncertain. V was clipped by 4 bases and J by 0 bases, with 10 bases between them. Germline CDR1 SGDLS, CDR2 YYNGEE. The length of the CDR3 is 14 residues. This chain's CDR3 is CASSLRQSNYGYTF. In DNA, the CDR3 is TGTGCCAGCAGCCTAAGACAATCTAACTATGGCTACACCTTC.